This T cell receptor (beta chain) was obtained from a study of T cell repertoires in ileal Crohn's disease. Remarks on this clone: Antigen specificity is unknown.

Time point of the sample: inflamed ileum from the surgical specimen. Using immunoSEQ multiplex PCR, the repertoire was profiled, and TCRdb retains in-frame clones only, with some absent. The sample holds 2,000 to 2,500 clones, just over 90% seen once. The germline V and J ends were trimmed by 0 bases and 6 bases, with 12 bases remaining between them. CDR1 and CDR2 from the germline V gene are LNHNV and YYDKDF (reference sequence). The CDR3 runs to 15 residues. Study-wide findings and caveats: Every patient over 26.8% clonality showed endoscopic recurrence.

This sequence was found in an adult with Crohn's disease. This chain joins TRBV15 and TRBJ1-5; possible D gene TRBD1, 5 bases. Sample: ileal tissue. The CDR3 region has the DNA TGTGCCACCAGCAGAGATGGCAGGGATGTTCAGCCCCAGCATTTT. Encoded protein: CATSRDGRDVQPQHF.